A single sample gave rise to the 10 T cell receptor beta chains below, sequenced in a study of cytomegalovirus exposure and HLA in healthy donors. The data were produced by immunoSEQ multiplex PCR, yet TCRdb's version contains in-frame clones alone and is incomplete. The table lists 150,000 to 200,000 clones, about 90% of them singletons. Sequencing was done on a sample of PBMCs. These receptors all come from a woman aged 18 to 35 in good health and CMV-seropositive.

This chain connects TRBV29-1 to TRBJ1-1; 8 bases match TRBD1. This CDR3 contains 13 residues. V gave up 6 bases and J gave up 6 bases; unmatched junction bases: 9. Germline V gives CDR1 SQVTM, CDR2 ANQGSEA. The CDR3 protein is CSVKTGGVPEAFF. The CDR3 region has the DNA TGCAGCGTCAAAACAGGGGGGGTACCTGAAGCTTTCTTT.

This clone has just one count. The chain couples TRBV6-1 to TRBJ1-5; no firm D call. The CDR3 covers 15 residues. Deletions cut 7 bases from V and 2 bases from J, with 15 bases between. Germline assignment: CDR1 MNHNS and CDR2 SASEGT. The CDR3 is CASNPLGGGNQPQHF. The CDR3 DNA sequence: TGTGCCAGCAACCCCCTTGGAGGTGGCAATCAGCCCCAGCATTTT.

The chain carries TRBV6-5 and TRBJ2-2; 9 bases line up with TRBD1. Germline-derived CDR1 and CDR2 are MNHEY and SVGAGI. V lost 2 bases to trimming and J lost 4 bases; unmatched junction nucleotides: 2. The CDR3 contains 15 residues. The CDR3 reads CASSYDRGATGELFF. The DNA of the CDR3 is TGTGCCAGCAGTTACGACAGGGGGGCCACCGGGGAGCTGTTTTTT.

CDR3: CASSVDRQETQYF. DNA for the CDR3: TGTGCCAGCAGCGTGGACAGGCAAGAGACCCAGTACTTC. This chain uses TRBV5-8 with TRBJ2-5; the match to TRBD1 covers 7 bases. After removal of 4 bases from V and 2 bases from J, the junction contained 2 bases not matched to a gene. Germline-derived CDR1 and CDR2 are SGHTS and YDEGEE. The CDR3 extends over 13 amino acids.

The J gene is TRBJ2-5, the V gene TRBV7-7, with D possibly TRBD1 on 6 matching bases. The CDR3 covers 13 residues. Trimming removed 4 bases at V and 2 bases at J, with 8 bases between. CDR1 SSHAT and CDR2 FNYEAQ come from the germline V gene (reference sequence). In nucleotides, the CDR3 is TGTGCCAGCAGCTACGGACAGCAAGAGACCCAGTACTTC. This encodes CASSYGQQETQYF. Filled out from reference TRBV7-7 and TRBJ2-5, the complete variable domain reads GAGVSQSPRYKVTKRGQDVTLRCDPISSHATLYWYQQALGQGPEFLTYFNYEAQPDKSGLPSDRFSAERPEGSISTLTIQRTEQRDSAMYRCASSYGQQETQYFGPGTRLLVL.

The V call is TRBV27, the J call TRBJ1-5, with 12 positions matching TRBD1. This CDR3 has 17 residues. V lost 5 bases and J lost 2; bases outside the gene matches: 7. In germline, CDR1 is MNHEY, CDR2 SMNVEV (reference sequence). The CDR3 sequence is CASSPGTGGAGNQPQHF. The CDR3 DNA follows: TGTGCCAGCAGTCCGGGGACAGGGGGCGCGGGCAATCAGCCCCAGCATTTT.

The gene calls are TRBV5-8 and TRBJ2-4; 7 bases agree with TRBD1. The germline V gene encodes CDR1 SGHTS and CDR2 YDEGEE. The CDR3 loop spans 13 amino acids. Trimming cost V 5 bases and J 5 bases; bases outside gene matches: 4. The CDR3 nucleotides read TGTGCCAGCAGTCGGGACAGCGAAAACATTCAGTACTTC. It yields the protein CASSRDSENIQYF.

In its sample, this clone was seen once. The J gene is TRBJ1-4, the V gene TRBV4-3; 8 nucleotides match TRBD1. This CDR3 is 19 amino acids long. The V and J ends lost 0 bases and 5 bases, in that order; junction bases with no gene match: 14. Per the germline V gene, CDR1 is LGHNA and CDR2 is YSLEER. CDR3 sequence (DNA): TGCGCCAGCAGCCAAGAATTGGGGACAGGTACCGGGGGGAATGAAAAACTGTTTTTT. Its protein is CASSQELGTGTGGNEKLFF.

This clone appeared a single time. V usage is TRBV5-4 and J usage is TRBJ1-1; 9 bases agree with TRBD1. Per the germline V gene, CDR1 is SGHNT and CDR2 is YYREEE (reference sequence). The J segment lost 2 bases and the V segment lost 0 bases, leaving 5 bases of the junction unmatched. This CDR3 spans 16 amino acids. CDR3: CASSLGGTGPNTEAFF. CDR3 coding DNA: TGTGCCAGCAGCTTGGGGGGGACAGGGCCAAACACTGAAGCTTTCTTT.

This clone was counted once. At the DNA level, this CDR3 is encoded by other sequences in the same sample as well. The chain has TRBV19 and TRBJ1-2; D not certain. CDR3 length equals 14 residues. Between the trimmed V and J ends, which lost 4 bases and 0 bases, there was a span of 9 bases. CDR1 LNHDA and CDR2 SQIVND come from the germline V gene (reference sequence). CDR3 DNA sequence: TGTGCCAGTAGTAGGCAGAGGACTAACTATGGCTACACCTTC. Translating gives CASSRQRTNYGYTF.